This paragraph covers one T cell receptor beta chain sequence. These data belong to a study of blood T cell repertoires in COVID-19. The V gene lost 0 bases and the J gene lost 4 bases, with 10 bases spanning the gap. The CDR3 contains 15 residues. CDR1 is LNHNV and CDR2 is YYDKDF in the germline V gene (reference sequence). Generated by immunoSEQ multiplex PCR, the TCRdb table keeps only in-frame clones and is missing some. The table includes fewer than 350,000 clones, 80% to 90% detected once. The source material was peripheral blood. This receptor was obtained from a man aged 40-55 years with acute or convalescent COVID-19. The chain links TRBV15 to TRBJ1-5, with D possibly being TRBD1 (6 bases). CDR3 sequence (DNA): TGTGCCACCAGCAGAGACCCCACAGGGAATCAGCCCCAGCATTTT. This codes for CATSRDPTGNQPQHF.